This T cell receptor (beta chain) was obtained from a study of shared clonotypes between healthy human individuals. The CDR3 is made up of 16 amino acids. Trimming cost V 3 bases and J 4 bases, with 17 bases left between them. The germline gives CDR1 MNHEY, CDR2 SMNVEV (reference sequence). The naive CD8 population came from CD45RO-negative cells selected for CCR7, without terminally differentiated effector memory CD45RA+ cells. Across several immunoSEQ plates, the genomic DNA of each subset was split evenly. The repertoire was sequenced with immunoSEQ multiplex PCR; TCRdb's copy has only in-frame clones and lacks some. Altogether about 2 million clones are present, about 95% being singletons, with the ten largest covering roughly 1%. This clone showed up just once.

This chain uses TRBV27 with TRBJ2-3; unclear D gene. The sample was naive CD8+ T cells sorted from blood. The receptor was derived from a man younger than 35 in good health. The CDR3 DNA reads TGTGCCAGCAGTTTGTTGCCAGTTGCACGGGCAGATACGCAGTATTTT. Protein sequence: CASSLLPVARADTQYF.